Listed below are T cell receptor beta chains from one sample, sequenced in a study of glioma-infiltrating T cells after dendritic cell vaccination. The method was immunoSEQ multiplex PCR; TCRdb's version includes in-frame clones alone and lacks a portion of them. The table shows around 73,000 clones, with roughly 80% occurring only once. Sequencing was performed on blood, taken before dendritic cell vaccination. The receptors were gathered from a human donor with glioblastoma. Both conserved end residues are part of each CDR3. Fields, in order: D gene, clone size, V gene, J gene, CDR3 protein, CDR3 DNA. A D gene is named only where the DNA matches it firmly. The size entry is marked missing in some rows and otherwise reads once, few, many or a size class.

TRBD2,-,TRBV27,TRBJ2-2,CASSLSLAGGVGELFF,TGTGCCAGCAGTTTAAGTCTAGCGGGAGGGGTCGGGGAGCTGTTTTTT
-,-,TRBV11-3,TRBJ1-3,CAVVKGHYSGNTIYF,TGTGCCGTCGTTAAGGGACATTACTCTGGAAACACCATATATTTT
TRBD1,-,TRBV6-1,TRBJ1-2,CASSGVGTGGVRGYGYTF,TGTGCCAGCAGTGGAGTTGGGACAGGGGGCGTTAGGGGCTATGGCTACACCTTC
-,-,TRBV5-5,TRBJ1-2,CASSLTPPGGYGYTF,TGTGCCAGCAGCCTTACACCGCCGGGGGGGTATGGCTACACCTTC
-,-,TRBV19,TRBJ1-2,CASSPGQRSRGYTF,TGTGCCAGTAGTCCAGGACAGCGGTCTCGGGGCTACACCTTC
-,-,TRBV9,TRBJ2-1,CASSPPGLEQFF,TGTGCCAGCAGCCCCCCCGGTCTTGAGCAGTTCTTC
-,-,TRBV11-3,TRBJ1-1,CASSLSRGNTEAFF,TGTGCCAGCAGCTTAAGTCGGGGGAACACTGAAGCTTTCTTT
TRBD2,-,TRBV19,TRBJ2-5,CASSTIAGGRETQYF,TGTGCCAGTAGTACTATAGCGGGGGGAAGGGAGACCCAGTACTTC
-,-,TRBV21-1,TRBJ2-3,CASSKPGTSGRAADTQYF,TGTGCCAGCAGCAAACCCGGGACTAGCGGGAGGGCCGCAGATACGCAGTATTTT
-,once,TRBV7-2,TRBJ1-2,CARQGVANYGYTF,TGTGCCAGACAGGGAGTAGCTAACTATGGCTACACCTTC
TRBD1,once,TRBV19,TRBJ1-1,CASTRTGKTEAFF,TGTGCCAGTACCCGGACAGGGAAGACTGAAGCTTTCTTT
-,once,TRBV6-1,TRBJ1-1,CASSEMGGPTEAFF,TGTGCCAGCAGTGAAATGGGCGGGCCCACTGAAGCTTTCTTT
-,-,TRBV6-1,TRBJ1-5,CASSESWPMVQPQHF,TGTGCCAGCAGTGAAAGTTGGCCGATGGTCCAGCCCCAGCATTTT
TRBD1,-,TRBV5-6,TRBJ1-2,CASSLAWENRGSGYTF,TGTGCCAGCAGCTTGGCTTGGGAGAACAGGGGGAGTGGCTACACCTTC
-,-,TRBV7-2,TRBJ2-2,CASSLEGVTGELFF,TGTGCCAGCAGCTTAGAGGGGGTAACCGGGGAGCTGTTTTTT
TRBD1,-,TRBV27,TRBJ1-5,CASSDTGQGHQPQHF,TGTGCCAGCAGTGACACCGGACAGGGACATCAGCCCCAGCATTTT